These 21 T cell receptor beta chains share one sample of origin, sequenced in a study of PD-L1 blockade in urothelial cancer. Assay used: immunoSEQ multiplex PCR; TCRdb lists only in-frame clones, some missing. The sample has 53,000 or so clones, 85% to 90% seen once. Time point of the sample: peripheral blood 6 weeks after treatment start. Sequences were derived from PBMCs, sampled around atezolizumab (anti-PD-L1) treatment. The receptors stem from a man in his 60s with urothelial cancer.

The rearrangement links TRBV5-5 to TRBJ1-1; 10 bases agree with TRBD1. Per germline, CDR1 SGHKS and CDR2 YYEKEE (reference sequence). V lost 4 bases and J lost 7; bases outside the gene matches: 16. The CDR3 has 17 amino acids. In nucleotides, the CDR3 is TGTGCCAGCAGCCCGGGGGCGACAGGGGGCGGAATGGGTGAAGCTTTCTTT. Protein: CASSPGATGGGMGEAFF.

The rearrangement uses TRBV5-1 and TRBJ2-2; D gene uncertain. The length of the CDR3 is 13 residues. From germline, CDR1 is SGHRS and CDR2 YFSETQ. Trimming stripped 3 bases from V and 1 base from J, with 4 bases between. CDR3 DNA: TGCGCCAGCAGCTACAGGAACACCGGGGAGCTGTTTTTT. It encodes CASSYRNTGELFF.

The V call is TRBV29-1, the J call TRBJ2-1; perhaps TRBD2 as D (5 bases). Germline V gene lookup returns CDR1 SQVTM and CDR2 ANQGSEA. The V gene lost 2 bases and the J gene lost 8 bases, with 13 bases spanning the gap. The CDR3 is 13 amino acids. CDR3 sequence (DNA): TGCAGCGTTGAAAACCTGCTAGCAGATGAGCAGTTCTTC. It yields the protein CSVENLLADEQFF.

In DNA, the CDR3 is TGTGCCAGTCTATCCGGGACAGGCATGTACACTGAAGCTTTCTTT. As protein: CASLSGTGMYTEAFF. V usage is TRBV28 and J usage is TRBJ1-1, with TRBD1 matching 8 bases. Germline V gene data show CDR1 as MDHEN and CDR2 as SYDVKM. The V gene end was trimmed by 9 bases and the J gene end by 3 bases; junction bases not matched to a gene: 12. The CDR3 contains 15 residues.

This clone was detected once. The genes are TRBV5-6 and TRBJ2-7, with 9 bases lining up with TRBD1. CDR1 is SGHDT and CDR2 is YYEEEE in the germline V gene. The CDR3 is made up of 16 amino acids. V was pared by 4 bases and J by 4 bases, with 12 bases of the junction left unmatched. The CDR3: CASSPGPGQGGYEQYF. The CDR3 DNA follows: TGTGCCAGCAGCCCGGGGCCGGGACAGGGTGGGTACGAGCAGTACTTC.

The chain couples TRBV7-9 to TRBJ2-5; 10 bases map to TRBD2. Germline CDR1 reads SEHNR; CDR2 reads FQNEAQ (reference sequence). V was pared by 5 bases and J by 4 bases, with 7 bases of the junction left unmatched. This CDR3 spans 15 amino acids. The CDR3 DNA reads TGTGCCAGCAGCAATAGCGGGGGGACCCGAGAGACCCAGTACTTC. Translation: CASSNSGGTRETQYF.

The rearrangement joins TRBV7-2 to TRBJ2-7, with 14 bases that match TRBD2. Trimming at V came to 3 bases and at J to 13 bases, leaving 8 bases not matched to a gene. The CDR3 sequence is 14 residues long. Germline V gene sequence: CDR1 SGHTA, CDR2 FQGNSA. DNA for the CDR3: TGTGCCAGCAGCTTCGGGACTAGCGGGGGTGGGGAATACTTC. Translated: CASSFGTSGGGEYF.

This chain connects TRBV9 to TRBJ2-3; 14 nucleotides match TRBD2. The trim removed 3 bases at V and 5 bases at J, leaving 2 bases unmatched. Germline V CDR1 and CDR2: SGDLS, YYNGEE. CDR3 length: 15 amino acids. CDR3 sequence: CASSAGLAGVDTQYF. Here the CDR3 DNA reads TGTGCCAGCAGCGCGGGACTAGCGGGGGTAGATACGCAGTATTTT. The full variable domain, rest sourced from reference TRBV9 and TRBJ2-3, is DSGVTQTPKHLITATGQRVTLRCSPRSGDLSVYWYQQSLDQGLQFLIQYYNGEERAKGNILERFSAQQFPDLHSELNLSSLELGDSALYFCASSAGLAGVDTQYFGPGTRLTVL.

V usage is TRBV11-2 and J usage is TRBJ1-5, with D tentatively TRBD1 (5 bases). This CDR3 region has 14 residues. V was trimmed by 1 base and J by 3 bases, leaving 7 bases between them. The V gene's germline CDR1 is SGHAT and CDR2 FQNNGV. The CDR3 nucleotides are TGTGCCAGCAGCTTAGGGGGGGTCAATCAGCCCCAGCATTTT. Amino acid sequence: CASSLGGVNQPQHF.

The gene calls are TRBV11-2 and TRBJ2-3; 7 positions agree with TRBD1. Losses at the gene ends were 4 bases for V and 5 bases for J; bases not matched to a gene: 9. Per germline, CDR1 SGHAT and CDR2 FQNNGV. This CDR3 contains 15 residues. The CDR3 region has the DNA TGTGCCAGCAGCTCCTCAGGGGGATATCGAGATACGCAGTATTTT. Translated: CASSSSGGYRDTQYF.

This clone was observed once. V is TRBV28 and J is TRBJ1-3; no clear D. Germline V gives CDR1 MDHEN, CDR2 SYDVKM. The CDR3 contains 14 residues. V was shortened by 6 bases and J by 3 bases, with 12 bases between the two germline ends. CDR3 region: CASSGPGGGNTIYF. CDR3 nucleotides: TGTGCCAGCAGCGGACCGGGAGGTGGAAACACCATATATTTT.

V gene TRBV5-4 combines with J gene TRBJ2-7; D unresolved. The CDR3 runs 13 residues. Trimming left V 0 bases short and J 3 bases short, with 7 bases between. From germline, CDR1 is SGHNT and CDR2 YYREEE (reference sequence). The CDR3 coding sequence is TGTGCCAGCAGCTTGGCCACGGGCTACGAGCAGTACTTC. It encodes CASSLATGYEQYF. The variable domain in full, completed from reference TRBV5-4 and TRBJ2-7, reads ETGVTQSPTHLIKTRGQQVTLRCSSQSGHNTVSWYQQALGQGPQFIFQYYREEENGRGNFPPRFSGLQFPNYSSELNVNALELDDSALYLCASSLATGYEQYFGPGTRLTVT.

The V and J genes are TRBV20-1 and TRBJ2-1; no firm D call. The CDR3 spans 10 residues. Germline V gene data show CDR1 as DFQATT and CDR2 as SNEGSKA (reference sequence). V was cut by 5 bases and J by 7 bases, with 6 bases left in between. CDR3 loop: CSASVNEQFF. The CDR3 nucleotides read TGCAGTGCTTCCGTGAATGAGCAGTTCTTC.

CDR3 nucleotide sequence: TGCGCCAGCAGCTTGGGAGGGACTAGCGGGAGCGCGCAAGAGACCCAGTACTTC. Its protein product is CASSLGGTSGSAQETQYF. This sequence joins TRBV5-1 and TRBJ2-5; 14 bases line up with TRBD2. The CDR3 contains 18 residues. V shed 0 bases, J shed 2 bases, and the junction held 6 bases outside the gene matches. Germline CDR1 SGHRS, CDR2 YFSETQ.

The chain uses TRBV28 and TRBJ1-2; tentatively, D is TRBD1 (5 bases). The CDR3 is 12 residues long. Germline loops: CDR1 MDHEN, CDR2 SYDVKM. V gave up 6 bases and J gave up 6 bases, with 11 bases separating them. The CDR3 nucleotides are TGTGCCAGCAGCGCCCCCAGGGATGGCTACACCTTC. Its protein product is CASSAPRDGYTF.

V usage is TRBV7-3 and J usage is TRBJ2-1; D is unclear. The CDR3 contains 15 residues. Germline values: CDR1 SGHTA, CDR2 FQGTGA. Trimming cost V 5 bases and J 5 bases, with 16 bases left between them. The CDR3 protein is CASSPQNRGNNEQFF. The CDR3 region has the DNA TGTGCCAGCAGCCCGCAAAATAGAGGTAACAATGAGCAGTTCTTC.

The DNA of the CDR3 is TGTGCCAGCAGTGGAGTACAGGGGGGAGAGGGCTACACCTTC. This translates into CASSGVQGGEGYTF. This chain uses TRBV25-1 with TRBJ1-2, with TRBD1 identical over 8 bases. The germline V gene has CDR1 MGHDK and CDR2 SYGVNS. The CDR3 covers 14 residues. V shed 4 bases and J 8 bases; nucleotides not matched to a gene: 9.

This chain joins TRBV7-2 and TRBJ2-3; the D gene is possibly TRBD2 (6 bases). Trimming took 3 bases from V and 0 from J, leaving 10 bases between them. Per germline, CDR1 SGHTA and CDR2 FQGNSA. The CDR3 is 15 amino acids. For the CDR3, the DNA is TGTGCCAGCAGCTTGGGACTCCTAAGCACAGATACGCAGTATTTT. Amino acids: CASSLGLLSTDTQYF.

The CDR3 loop is CATSPSGTNTGELFF. CDR3 in DNA: TGTGCCACGAGTCCAAGCGGGACGAACACCGGGGAGCTGTTTTTT. This chain uses TRBV10-3 with TRBJ2-2; 7 nucleotides align to TRBD2. V shed 10 bases and J 0 bases; nucleotides not matched to a gene: 8. CDR1 ENHRY and CDR2 SYGVKD come from the germline V gene. The CDR3 is 15 residues long.

The chain links TRBV5-4 to TRBJ2-3; the match to TRBD2 covers 10 bases. V lost 3 bases and J lost 5; bases outside the gene matches: 12. This CDR3 comprises 17 residues. CDR1 SGHNT and CDR2 YYREEE come from the germline V gene (reference sequence). CDR3 amino acids: CASSSSKRGGRVDTQYF. The CDR3 DNA reads as TGTGCCAGCAGCTCCTCAAAGCGGGGGGGCCGAGTAGATACGCAGTATTTT.

This clone has only one observation. V usage is TRBV19 and J usage is TRBJ1-1; 7 bases agree with TRBD1. This CDR3 comprises 18 residues. V lost 2 bases, J lost 4 bases, and 16 bases stayed unmatched. Germline CDR1 LNHDA, CDR2 SQIVND (reference sequence). The CDR3 coding sequence is TGTGCCAGTAGTATAATCCCGGCCTTACAGGGGCCACTCACTGAAGCTTTCTTT. Translated: CASSIIPALQGPLTEAFF.